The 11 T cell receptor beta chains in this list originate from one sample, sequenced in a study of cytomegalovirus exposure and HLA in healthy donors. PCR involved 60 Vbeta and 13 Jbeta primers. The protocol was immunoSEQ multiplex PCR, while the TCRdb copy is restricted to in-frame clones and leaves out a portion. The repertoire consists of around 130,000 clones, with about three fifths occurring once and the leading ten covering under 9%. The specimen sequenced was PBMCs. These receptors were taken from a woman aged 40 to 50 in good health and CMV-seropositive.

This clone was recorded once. CDR3 in DNA: TGTGCCAGCAGCCAGCCGGGACAGGGTTTTTACGAGCAGTACTTC. The encoded protein is CASSQPGQGFYEQYF. This chain uses TRBV28 with TRBJ2-7, with 9 nucleotides matching TRBD1. Germline V gene data show CDR1 as MDHEN and CDR2 as SYDVKM. The CDR3 extends over 15 amino acids. V was pared by 6 bases and J by 4 bases, with 10 bases of the junction left unmatched.

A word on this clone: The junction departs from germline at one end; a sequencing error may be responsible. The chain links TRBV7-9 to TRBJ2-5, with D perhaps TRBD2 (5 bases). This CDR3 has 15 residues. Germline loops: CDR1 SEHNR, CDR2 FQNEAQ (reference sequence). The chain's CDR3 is CSSSLGGSERETQYF. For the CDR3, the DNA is TGTTCCAGCAGCTTAGGAGGTAGCGAGCGAGAGACCCAGTACTTC. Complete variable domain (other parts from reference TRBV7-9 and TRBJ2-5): DTGVSQNPRHKITKRGQNVTFRCDPISEHNRLYWYRQTLGQGPEFLTYFQNEAQLEKSRLLSDRFSAERPKGSFSTLEIQRTEQGDSAMYLCSSSLGGSERETQYFGPGTRLLVL.

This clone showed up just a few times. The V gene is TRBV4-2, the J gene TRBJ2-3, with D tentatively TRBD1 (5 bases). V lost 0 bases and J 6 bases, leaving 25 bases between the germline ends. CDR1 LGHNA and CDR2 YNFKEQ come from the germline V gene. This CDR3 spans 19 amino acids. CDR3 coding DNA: TGTGCCAGCAGCCAAGAGTACCTAGGGCAACGGACAAAGGCGGATACGCAGTATTTT. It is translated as CASSQEYLGQRTKADTQYF.

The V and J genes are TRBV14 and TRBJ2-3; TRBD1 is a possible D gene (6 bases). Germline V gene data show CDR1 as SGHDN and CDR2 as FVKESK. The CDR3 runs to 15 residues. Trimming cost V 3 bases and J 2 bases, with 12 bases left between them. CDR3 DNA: TGTGCCAGCAGCCATTCGGGACAACCCACAGATACGCAGTATTTT. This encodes CASSHSGQPTDTQYF.

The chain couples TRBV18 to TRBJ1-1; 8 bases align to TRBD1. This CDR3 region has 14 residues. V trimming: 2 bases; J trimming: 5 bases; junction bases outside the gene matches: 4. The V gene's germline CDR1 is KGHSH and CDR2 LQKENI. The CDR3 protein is CASSPDRGKTEAFF. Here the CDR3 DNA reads TGTGCCAGCTCACCAGACAGGGGAAAAACTGAAGCTTTCTTT. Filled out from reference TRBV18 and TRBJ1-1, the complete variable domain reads NAGVMQNPRHLVRRRGQEARLRCSPMKGHSHVYWYRQLPEEGLKFMVYLQKENIIDESGMPKERFSAEFPKEGPSILRIQQVVRGDSAAYFCASSPDRGKTEAFFGQGTRLTVV.

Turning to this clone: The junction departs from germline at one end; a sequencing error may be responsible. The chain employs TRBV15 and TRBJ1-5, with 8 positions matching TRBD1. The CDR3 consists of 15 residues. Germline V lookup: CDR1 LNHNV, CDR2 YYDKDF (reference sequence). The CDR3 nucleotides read TGTGCCACCGGCAGGGGGCAGGTTAGCAATCAGCCCCAGCATTTT. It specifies CATGRGQVSNQPQHF.

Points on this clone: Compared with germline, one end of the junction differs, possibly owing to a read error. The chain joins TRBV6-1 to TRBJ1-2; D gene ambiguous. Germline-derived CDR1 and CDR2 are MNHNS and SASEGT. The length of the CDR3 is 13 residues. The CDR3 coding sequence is TGTGCCAGCAGCCTACCGTCTGGGCATGGCTACCCCTTC. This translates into CASSLPSGHGYPF.

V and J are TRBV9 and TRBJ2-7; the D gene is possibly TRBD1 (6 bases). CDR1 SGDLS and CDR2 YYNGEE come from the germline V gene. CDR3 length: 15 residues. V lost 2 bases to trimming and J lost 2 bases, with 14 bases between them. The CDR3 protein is CASSVDPGDTYEQYF. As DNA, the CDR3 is TGTGCCAGCAGCGTGGACCCCGGGGACACCTACGAGCAGTACTTC.

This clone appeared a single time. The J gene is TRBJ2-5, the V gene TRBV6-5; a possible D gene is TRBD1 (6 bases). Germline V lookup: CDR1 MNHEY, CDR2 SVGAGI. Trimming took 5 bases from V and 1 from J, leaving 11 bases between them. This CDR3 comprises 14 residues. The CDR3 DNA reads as TGTGCCAGCAGTACACAGGGACCCCAAGAGACCCAGTACTTC. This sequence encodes CASSTQGPQETQYF.

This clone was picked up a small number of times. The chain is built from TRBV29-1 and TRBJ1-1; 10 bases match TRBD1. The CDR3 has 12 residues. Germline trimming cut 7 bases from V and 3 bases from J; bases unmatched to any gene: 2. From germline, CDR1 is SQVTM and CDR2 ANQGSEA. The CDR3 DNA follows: TGCAGCGGCGACAGGGGGCACACTGAAGCTTTCTTT. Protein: CSGDRGHTEAFF.

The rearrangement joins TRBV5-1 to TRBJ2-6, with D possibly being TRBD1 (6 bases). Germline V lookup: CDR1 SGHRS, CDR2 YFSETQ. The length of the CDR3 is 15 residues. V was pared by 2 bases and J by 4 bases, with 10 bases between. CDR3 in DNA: TGCGCCAGCAGCTTCAGGGGAGAAGGGGCCAACGTCCTGACTTTC. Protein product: CASSFRGEGANVLTF.